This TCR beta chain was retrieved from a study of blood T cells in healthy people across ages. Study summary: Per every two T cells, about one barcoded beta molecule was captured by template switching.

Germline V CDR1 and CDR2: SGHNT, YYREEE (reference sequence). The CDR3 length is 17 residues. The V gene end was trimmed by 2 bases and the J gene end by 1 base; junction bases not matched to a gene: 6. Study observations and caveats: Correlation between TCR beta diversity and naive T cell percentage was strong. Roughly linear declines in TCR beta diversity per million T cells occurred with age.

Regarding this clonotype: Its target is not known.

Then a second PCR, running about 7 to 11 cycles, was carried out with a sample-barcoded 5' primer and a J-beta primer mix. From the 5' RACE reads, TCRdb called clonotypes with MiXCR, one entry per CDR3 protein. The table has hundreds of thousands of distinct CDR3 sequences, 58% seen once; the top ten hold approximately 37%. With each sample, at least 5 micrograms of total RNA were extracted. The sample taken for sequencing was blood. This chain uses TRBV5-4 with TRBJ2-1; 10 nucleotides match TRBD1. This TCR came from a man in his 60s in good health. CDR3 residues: CASSLKTGGRSYNEQFF. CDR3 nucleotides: TGTGCCAGCAGCTTAAAGACAGGGGGCAGGTCCTACAATGAGCAGTTCTTC.